This TCR beta chain originates from a study of T cells in Graves' hyperthyroidism and ophthalmopathy. Authors of the study amplified TCR beta CDR3 regions from RNA transcripts. The TCR CDR3 first-round RT-PCR relied on the HTBI primer set. TCRdb re-derived calls from the multiplex PCR reads in MiXCR, one entry per CDR3 protein. The table lists approximately 200,000 distinct CDR3 sequences, 15% to 20% of them singletons. The CDR3 covers 15 residues. CDR1 is LNHDA and CDR2 is SQIVND in the germline V gene (reference sequence). The ends were cut back, 2 bases at V and 3 bases at J, with 11 bases in the middle. This clonotype was counted between two and nine times.

The material sequenced was blood. The chain employs TRBV19 and TRBJ2-1; D might be TRBD1 (6 bases). The sequence was collected from a middle-aged man with Graves' hyperthyroidism. CDR3 region: CASSISGAVYNEQFF. CDR3 in DNA: TGTGCCAGTAGTATATCAGGGGCCGTCTACAATGAGCAGTTCTTC.